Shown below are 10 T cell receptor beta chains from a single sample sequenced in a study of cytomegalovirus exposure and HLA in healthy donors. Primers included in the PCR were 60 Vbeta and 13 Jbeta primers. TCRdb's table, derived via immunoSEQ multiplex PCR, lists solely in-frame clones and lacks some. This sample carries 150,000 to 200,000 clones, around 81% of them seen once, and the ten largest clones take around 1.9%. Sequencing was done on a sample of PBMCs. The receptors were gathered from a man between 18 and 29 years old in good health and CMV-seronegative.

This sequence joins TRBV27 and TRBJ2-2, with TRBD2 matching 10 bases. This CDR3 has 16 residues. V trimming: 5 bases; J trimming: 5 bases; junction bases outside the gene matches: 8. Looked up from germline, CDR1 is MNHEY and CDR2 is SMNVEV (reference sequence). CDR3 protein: CASSLGTGLATGELFF. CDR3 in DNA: TGTGCCAGCAGTCTAGGGACGGGACTAGCGACCGGGGAGCTGTTTTTT.

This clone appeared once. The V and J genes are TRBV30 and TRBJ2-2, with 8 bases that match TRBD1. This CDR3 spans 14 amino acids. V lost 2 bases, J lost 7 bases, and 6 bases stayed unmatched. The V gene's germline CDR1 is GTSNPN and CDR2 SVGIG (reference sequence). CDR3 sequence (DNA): TGTGCCTGGAGTCGCAGGGGGCCGAACGGGGAGCTGTTTTTT. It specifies CAWSRRGPNGELFF.

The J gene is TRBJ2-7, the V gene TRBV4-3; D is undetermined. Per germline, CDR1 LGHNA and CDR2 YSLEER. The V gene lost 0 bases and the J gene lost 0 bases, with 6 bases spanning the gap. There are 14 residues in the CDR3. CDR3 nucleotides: TGCGCCAGCAGCCAAGAGGAGAGCTCCTACGAGCAGTACTTC. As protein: CASSQEESSYEQYF.

CDR3 in amino acids: CASRTGQERGLNTEAFF. The CDR3 DNA reads TGTGCCAGCAGGACGGGACAGGAAAGGGGGTTGAACACTGAAGCTTTCTTT. The V call is TRBV2, the J call TRBJ1-1; TRBD1 aligns across 8 bases. CDR1 is SNHLY and CDR2 is FYNNEI in the germline V gene. V lost 6 bases and J lost 0; bases outside the gene matches: 12. The CDR3 loop spans 17 amino acids.

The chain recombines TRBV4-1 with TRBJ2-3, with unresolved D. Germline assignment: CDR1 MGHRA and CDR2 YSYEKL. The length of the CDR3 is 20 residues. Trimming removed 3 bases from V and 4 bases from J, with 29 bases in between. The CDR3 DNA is TGCGCCAGCAGCCACCGTCCCAAAATTTTAGCTAGATTTGAGGCAGATACGCAGTATTTT. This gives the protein CASSHRPKILARFEADTQYF.

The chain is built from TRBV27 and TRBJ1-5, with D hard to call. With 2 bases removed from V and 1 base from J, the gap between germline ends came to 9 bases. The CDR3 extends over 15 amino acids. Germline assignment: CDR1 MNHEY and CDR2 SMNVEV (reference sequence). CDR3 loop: CASSLSDVSNQPQHF. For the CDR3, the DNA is TGTGCCAGCAGTTTAAGCGACGTCAGCAATCAGCCCCAGCATTTT.

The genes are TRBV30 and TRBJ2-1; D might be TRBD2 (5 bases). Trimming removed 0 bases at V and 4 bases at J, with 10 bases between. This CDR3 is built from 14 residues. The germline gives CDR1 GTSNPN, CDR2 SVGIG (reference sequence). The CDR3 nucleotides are TGTGCCTGGAGTGTCGGTAGCGAGTACAATGAGCAGTTCTTC. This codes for CAWSVGSEYNEQFF.

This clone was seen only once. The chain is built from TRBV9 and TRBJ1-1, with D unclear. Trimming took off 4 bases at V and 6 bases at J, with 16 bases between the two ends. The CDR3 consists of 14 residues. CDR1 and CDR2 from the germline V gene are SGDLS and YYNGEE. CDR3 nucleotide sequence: TGTGCCAGCAGCCCCCGGGGTGGGAGCGCTGAAGCTTTCTTT. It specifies CASSPRGGSAEAFF.

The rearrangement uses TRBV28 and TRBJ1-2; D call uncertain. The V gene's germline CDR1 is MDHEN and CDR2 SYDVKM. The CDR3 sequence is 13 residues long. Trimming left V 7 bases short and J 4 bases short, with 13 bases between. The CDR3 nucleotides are TGTGCCAGCACCCCCAGGACTATCTATGGCTACACCTTC. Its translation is CASTPRTIYGYTF.

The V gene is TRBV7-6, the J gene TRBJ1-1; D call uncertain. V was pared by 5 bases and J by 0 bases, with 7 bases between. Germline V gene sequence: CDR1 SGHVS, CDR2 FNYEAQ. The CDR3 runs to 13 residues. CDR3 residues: CASSRSLNTEAFF. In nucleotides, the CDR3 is TGTGCCAGCAGCAGGAGCCTGAACACTGAAGCTTTCTTT. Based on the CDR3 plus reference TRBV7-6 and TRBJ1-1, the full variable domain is GAGVSQSPRYKVTKRGQDVALRCDPISGHVSLYWYRQALGQGPEFLTYFNYEAQQDKSGLPNDRFSAERPEGSISTLTIQRTEQRDSAMYRCASSRSLNTEAFFGQGTRLTVV.